This TCR beta chain comes out of a study of blood T cell repertoires in COVID-19. Study-level background: The origin of the acute and convalescent COVID-19 samples was the United States, Italy and Spain. T cells, B-cell-depleted T cells, or PBMCs supplied cDNA or gDNA.

In the source study's methods: Amplification with reference gene primers provided the estimates of nucleated cell counts. Sequenced by immunoSEQ multiplex PCR; TCRdb stores in-frame clones only, minus some. Clonal size and the V and J genes are those of that table, whereas D and trimming came from the DNA. The profile covers over 300,000 clones, with about 90% appearing a single time and about 6.8% taken by the ten largest. From germline, CDR1 is SGHDT and CDR2 YYEEEE. The CDR3 contains 14 residues. The V end was cut by 0 bases, the J end by 4 bases, with 10 bases between. This receptor was obtained from a man younger than 30 with active or convalescent COVID-19. Source material: peripheral blood. V is TRBV5-6 and J is TRBJ1-2; weak D call: TRBD1 (5 bases). The CDR3 DNA sequence: TGTGCCAGCAGCTTGGGAAGGGGTGGCTATGGCTACACCTTC. The encoded protein is CASSLGRGGYGYTF.